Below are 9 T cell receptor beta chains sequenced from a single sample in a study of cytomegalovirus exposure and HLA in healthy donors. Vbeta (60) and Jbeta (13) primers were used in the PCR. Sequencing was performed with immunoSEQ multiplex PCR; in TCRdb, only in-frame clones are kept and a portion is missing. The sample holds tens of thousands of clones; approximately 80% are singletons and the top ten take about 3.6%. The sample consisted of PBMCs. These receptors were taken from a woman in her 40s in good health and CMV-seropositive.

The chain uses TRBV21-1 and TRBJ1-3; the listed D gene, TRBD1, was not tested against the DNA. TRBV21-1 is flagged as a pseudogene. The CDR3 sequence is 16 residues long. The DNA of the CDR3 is TGTGCCAGCAGCAAACTTGGAGGGGGCGAGCTAGACACCATATATTTT. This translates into CASSKLGGGELDTIYF.

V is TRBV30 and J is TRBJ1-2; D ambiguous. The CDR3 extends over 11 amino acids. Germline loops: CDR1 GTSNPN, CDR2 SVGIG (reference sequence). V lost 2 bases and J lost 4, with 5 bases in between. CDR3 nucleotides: TGTGCCTGGAGTATCGTCTATGGCTACACCTTC. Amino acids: CAWSIVYGYTF.

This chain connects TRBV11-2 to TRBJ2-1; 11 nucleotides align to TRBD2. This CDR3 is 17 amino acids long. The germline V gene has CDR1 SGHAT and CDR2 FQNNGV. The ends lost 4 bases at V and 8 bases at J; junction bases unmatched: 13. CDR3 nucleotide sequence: TGTGCCAGCAGCTCCAACGTGACTAGCGGGGTGAGGCATGAGCAGTTCTTC. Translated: CASSSNVTSGVRHEQFF.

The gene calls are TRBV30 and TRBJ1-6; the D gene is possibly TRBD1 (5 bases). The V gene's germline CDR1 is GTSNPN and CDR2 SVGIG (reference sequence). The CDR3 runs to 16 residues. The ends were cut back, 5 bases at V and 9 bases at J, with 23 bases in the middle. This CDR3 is CAWELSFGTGTSPLHF. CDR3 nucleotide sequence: TGTGCCTGGGAGCTTAGTTTCGGGACTGGGACTTCACCCCTCCACTTT.

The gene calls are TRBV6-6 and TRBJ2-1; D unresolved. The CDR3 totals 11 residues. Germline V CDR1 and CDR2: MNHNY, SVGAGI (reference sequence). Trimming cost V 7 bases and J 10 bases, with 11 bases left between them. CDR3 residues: CASNTVSEQFF. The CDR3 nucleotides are TGTGCCAGCAACACAGTAAGCGAGCAGTTCTTC.

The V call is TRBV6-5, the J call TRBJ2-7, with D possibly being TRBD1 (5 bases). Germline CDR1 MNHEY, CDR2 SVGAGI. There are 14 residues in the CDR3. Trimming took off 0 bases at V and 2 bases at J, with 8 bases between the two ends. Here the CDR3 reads CASSYSGAPYEQYF. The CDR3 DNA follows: TGTGCCAGCAGTTACTCTGGGGCCCCCTACGAGCAGTACTTC.

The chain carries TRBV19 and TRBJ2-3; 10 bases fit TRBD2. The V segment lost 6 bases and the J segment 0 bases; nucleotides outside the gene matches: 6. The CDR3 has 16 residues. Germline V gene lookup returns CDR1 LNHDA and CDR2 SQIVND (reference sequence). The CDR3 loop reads CASRHNSGGSTDTQYF. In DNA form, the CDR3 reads TGTGCCAGTAGACACAATAGCGGGGGGAGCACAGATACGCAGTATTTT.

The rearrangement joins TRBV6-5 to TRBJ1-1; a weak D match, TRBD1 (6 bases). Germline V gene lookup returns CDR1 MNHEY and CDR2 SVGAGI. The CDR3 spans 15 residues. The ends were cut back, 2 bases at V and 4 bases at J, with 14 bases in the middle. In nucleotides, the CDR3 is TGTGCCAGCAGTTACGCATTACGGGGGGCCACTGAAGCTTTCTTT. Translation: CASSYALRGATEAFF.

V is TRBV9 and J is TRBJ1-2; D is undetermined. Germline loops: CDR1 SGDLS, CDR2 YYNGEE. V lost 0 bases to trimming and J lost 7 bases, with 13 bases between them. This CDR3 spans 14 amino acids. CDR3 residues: CASSVGVGKSGYTF. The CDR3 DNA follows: TGTGCCAGCAGCGTAGGTGTGGGCAAGAGTGGCTACACCTTC.